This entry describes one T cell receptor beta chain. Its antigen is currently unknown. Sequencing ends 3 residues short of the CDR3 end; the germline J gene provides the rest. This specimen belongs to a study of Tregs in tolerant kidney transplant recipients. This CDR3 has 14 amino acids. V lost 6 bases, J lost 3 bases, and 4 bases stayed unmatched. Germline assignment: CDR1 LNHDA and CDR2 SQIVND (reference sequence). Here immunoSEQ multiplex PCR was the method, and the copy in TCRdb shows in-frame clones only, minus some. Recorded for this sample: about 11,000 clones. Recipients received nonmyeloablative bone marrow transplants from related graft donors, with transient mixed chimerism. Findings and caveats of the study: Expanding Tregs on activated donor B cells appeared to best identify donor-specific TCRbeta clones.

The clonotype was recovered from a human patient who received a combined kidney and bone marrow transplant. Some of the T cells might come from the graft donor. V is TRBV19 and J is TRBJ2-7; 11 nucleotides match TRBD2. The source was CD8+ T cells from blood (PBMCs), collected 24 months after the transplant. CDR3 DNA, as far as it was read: TGTGCCAGTAGGCCAACTAGCGGGAGCTACGAG. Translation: CASRPTSGSYE. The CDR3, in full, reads CASRPTSGSYEQYF.